This entry features one T cell receptor beta chain sequence. The antigen is undetermined. V was pared by 0 bases and J by 1 base, with 5 bases of the junction left unmatched. The CDR3 loop spans 17 amino acids. The germline CDR1 and CDR2 sequences are ENHRY and SYGVKD. Each CDR3 protein is one row after TCRdb ran MiXCR on the 5' RACE reads. The data show about 41,000 distinct CDR3 sequences, with 25% to 35% seen just once and 3.5% to 4% held by the top ten. Study conclusions and caveats: Tumor Treg TCRs overlapped most with tumor naive CD4+ cells.

The sequenced material came from memory CD4+ T cells sorted from a lymph node. Subset of the sample: memory CD4+ T cells, CD4+CD45RO+CD25-. This sequence joins TRBV10-3 and TRBJ2-5; 10 positions agree with TRBD2. The receptor was derived from a female donor with breast cancer. The CDR3 reads CAISESRTSGAQETQYF. DNA of the CDR3: TGTGCCATCAGTGAGTCCCGGACTAGCGGAGCCCAAGAGACCCAGTACTTC.